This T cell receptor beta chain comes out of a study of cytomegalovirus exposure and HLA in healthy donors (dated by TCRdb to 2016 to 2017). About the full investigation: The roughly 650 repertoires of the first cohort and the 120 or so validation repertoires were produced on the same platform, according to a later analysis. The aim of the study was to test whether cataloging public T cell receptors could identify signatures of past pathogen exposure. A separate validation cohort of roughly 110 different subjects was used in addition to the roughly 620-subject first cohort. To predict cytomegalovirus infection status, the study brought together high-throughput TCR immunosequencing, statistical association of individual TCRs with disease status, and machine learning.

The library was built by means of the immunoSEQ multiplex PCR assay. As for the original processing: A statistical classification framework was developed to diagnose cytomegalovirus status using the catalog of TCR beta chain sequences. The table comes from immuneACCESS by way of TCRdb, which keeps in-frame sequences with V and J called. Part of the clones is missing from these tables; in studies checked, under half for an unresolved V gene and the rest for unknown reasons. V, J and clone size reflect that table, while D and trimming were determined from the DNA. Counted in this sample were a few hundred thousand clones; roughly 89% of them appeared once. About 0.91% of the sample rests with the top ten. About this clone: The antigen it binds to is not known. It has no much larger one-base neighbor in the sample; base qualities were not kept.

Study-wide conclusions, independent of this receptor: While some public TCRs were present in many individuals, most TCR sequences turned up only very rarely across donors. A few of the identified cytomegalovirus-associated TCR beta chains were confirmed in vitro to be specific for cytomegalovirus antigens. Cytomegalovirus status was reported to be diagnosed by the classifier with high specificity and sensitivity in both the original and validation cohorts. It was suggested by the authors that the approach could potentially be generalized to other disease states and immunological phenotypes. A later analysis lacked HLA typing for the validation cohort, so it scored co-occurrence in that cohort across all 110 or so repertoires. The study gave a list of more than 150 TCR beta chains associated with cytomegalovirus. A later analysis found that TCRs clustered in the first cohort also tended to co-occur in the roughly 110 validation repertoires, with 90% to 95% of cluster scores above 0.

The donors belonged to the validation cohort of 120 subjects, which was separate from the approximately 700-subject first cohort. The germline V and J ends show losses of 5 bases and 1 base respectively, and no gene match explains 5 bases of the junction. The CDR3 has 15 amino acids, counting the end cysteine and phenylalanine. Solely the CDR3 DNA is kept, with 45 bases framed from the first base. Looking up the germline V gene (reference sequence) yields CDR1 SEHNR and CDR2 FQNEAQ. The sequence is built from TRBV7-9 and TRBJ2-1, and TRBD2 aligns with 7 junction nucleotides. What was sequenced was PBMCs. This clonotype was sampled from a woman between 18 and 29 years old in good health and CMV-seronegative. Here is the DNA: TGTGCCAGCAGCCCCAGCGGGGCGTCCTACAATGAGCAGTTCTTC. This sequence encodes CASSPSGASYNEQFF.